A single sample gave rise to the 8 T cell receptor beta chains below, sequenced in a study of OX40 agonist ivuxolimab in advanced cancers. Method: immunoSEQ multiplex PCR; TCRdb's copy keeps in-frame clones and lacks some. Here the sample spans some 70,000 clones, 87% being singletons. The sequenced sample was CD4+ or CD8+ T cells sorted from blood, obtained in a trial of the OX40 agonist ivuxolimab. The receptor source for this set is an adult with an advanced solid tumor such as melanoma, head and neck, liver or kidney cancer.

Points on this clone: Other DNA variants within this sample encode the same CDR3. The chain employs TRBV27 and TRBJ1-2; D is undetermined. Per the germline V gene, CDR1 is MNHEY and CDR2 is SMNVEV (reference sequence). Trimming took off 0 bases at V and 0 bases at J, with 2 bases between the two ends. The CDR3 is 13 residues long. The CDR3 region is CASSLSANYGYTF. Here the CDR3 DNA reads TGTGCCAGCAGTTTATCAGCTAACTATGGCTACACCTTC.

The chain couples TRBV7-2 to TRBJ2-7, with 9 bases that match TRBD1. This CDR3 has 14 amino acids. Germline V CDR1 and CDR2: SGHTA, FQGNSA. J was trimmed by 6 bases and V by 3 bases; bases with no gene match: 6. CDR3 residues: CASSFRTGAAEQYF. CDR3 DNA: TGTGCCAGCAGCTTCCGGACAGGGGCGGCCGAGCAGTACTTC.

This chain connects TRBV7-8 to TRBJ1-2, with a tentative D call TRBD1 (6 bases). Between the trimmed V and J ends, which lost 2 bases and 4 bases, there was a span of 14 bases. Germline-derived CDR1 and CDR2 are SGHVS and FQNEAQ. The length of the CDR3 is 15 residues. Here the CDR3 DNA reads TGTGCCAGCAGCTTAAGGCAGGGGCCGGGCTATGGCTACACCTTC. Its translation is CASSLRQGPGYGYTF.

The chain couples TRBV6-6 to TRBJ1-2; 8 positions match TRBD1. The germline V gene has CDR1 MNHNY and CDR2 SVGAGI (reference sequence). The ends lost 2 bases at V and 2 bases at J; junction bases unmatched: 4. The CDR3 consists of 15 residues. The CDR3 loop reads CASSYGQGVNYGYTF. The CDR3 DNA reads TGTGCCAGCAGTTACGGACAGGGCGTAAACTATGGCTACACCTTC.

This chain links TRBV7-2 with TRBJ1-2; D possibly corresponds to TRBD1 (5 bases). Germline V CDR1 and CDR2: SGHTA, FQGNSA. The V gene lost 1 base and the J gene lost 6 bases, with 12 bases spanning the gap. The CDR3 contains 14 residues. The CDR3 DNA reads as TGTGCCAGCAGCTTAGGGGACTCCTGGGATGGCTACACCTTC. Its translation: CASSLGDSWDGYTF.

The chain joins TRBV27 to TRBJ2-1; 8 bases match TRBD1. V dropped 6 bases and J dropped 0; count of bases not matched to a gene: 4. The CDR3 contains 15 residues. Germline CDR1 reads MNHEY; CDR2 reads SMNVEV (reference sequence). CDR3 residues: CASRLDRDSYNEQFF. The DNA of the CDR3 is TGTGCCAGCAGGTTGGACAGGGACTCCTACAATGAGCAGTTCTTC.

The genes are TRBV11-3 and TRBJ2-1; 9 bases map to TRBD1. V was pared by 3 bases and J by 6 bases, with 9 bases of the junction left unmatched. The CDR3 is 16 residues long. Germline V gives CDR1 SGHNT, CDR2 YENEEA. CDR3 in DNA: TGTGCCAGCAGCTTCGGACCGGGACAGGGTCTCAATGAGCAGTTCTTC. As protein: CASSFGPGQGLNEQFF.

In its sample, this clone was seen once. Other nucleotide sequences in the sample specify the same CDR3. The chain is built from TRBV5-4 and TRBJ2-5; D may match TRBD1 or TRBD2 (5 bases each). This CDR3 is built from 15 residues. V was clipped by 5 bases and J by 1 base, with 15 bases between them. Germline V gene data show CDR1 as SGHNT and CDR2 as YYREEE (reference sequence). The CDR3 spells CASRGQGRSQETQYF. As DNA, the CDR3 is TGTGCCAGCAGAGGGCAGGGACGCAGCCAAGAGACCCAGTACTTC.